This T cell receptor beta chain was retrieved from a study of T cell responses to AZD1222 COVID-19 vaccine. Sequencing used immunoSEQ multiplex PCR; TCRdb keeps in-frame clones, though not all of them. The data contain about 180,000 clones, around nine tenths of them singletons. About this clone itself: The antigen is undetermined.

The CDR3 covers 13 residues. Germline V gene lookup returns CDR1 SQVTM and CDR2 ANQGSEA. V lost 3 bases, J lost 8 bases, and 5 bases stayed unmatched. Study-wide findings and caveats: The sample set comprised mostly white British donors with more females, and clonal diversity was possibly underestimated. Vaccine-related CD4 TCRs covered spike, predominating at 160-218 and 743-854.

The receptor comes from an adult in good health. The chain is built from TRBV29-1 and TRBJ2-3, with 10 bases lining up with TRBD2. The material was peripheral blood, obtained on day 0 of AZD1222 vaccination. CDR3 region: CSVEIAGGVTQYF. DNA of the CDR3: TGCAGCGTTGAGATAGCGGGAGGTGTTACGCAGTATTTT.